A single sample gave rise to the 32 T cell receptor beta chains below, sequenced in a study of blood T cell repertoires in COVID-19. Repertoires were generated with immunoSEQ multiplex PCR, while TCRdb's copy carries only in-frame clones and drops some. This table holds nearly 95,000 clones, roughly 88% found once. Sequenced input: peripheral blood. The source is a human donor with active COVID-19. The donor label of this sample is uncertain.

CDR3 DNA sequence: TGTGCCAGCAGCGGGGGACAGGGGCGTCGGCAGCCCCAGCATTTT. It is translated as CASSGGQGRRQPQHF. The chain uses TRBV2 and TRBJ1-5; 10 bases match TRBD1. V was clipped by 6 bases and J by 7 bases; unmatched bases: 9. The length of the CDR3 is 15 residues. Germline loops: CDR1 SNHLY, CDR2 FYNNEI.

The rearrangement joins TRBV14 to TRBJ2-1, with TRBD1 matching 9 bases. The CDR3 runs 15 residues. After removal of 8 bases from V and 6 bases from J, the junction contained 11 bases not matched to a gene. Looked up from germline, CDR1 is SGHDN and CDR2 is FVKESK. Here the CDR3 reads CASLYGDREFNEQFF. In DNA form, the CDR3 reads TGTGCCAGCCTCTACGGGGACAGGGAATTCAATGAGCAGTTCTTC.

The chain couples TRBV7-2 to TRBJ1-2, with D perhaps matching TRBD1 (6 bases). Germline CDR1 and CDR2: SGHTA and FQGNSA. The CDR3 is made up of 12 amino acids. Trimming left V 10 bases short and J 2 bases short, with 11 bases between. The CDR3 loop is CANQQGNYGYTF. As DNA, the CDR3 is TGTGCCAACCAACAGGGAAACTATGGCTACACCTTC.

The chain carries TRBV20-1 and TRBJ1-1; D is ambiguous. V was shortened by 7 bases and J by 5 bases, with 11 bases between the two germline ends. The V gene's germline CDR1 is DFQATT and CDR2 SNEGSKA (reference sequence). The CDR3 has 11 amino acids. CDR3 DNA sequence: TGCAGTGTCCCGAGTTTTACTGAAGCTTTCTTT. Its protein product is CSVPSFTEAFF.

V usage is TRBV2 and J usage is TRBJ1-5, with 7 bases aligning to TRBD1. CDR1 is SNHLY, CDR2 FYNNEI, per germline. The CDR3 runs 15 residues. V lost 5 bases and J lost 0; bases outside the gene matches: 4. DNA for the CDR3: TGTGCCAGCAGTTACGGGACAGATAGCAATCAGCCCCAGCATTTT. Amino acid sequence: CASSYGTDSNQPQHF. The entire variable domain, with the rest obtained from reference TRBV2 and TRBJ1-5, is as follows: EPEVTQTPSHQVTQMGQEVILRCVPISNHLYFYWYRQILGQKVEFLVSFYNNEISEKSEIFDDQFSVERPDGSNFTLKIRSTKLEDSAMYFCASSYGTDSNQPQHFGDGTRLSIL.

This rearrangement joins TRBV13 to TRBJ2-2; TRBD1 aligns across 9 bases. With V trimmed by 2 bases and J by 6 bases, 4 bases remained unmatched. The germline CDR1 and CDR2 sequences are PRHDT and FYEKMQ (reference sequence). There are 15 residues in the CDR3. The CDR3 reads CASSLRDRAAGELFF. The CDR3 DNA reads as TGTGCCAGCAGCTTAAGGGACAGGGCGGCCGGGGAGCTGTTTTTT.

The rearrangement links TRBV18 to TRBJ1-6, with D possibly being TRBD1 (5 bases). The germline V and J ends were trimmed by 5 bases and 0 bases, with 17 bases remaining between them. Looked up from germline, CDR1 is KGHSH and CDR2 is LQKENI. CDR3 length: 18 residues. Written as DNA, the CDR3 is TGTGCCAGCTCAGAACACGTAACAGGTAGCTCCTATAATTCACCCCTCCACTTT. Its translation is CASSEHVTGSSYNSPLHF.

CDR3 amino acids: CASSRIQGSDYGYTF. As DNA, the CDR3 is TGTGCCAGCAGCCGCATACAGGGCTCGGACTATGGCTACACCTTC. J is TRBJ1-2 and V is TRBV7-9; perhaps TRBD1 as D (6 bases). The germline V and J ends were trimmed by 5 bases and 3 bases, with 16 bases remaining between them. Germline-derived CDR1 and CDR2 are SEHNR and FQNEAQ (reference sequence). CDR3 length equals 15 residues. Supplemented by reference TRBV7-9 and TRBJ1-2, the full variable domain reads DTGVSQNPRHKITKRGQNVTFRCDPISEHNRLYWYRQTLGQGPEFLTYFQNEAQLEKSRLLSDRFSAERPKGSFSTLEIQRTEQGDSAMYLCASSRIQGSDYGYTFGSGTRLTVV.

CDR3 region: CASSFGLAGIQETQYF. CDR3 nucleotides: TGCGCCAGCAGCTTCGGACTAGCGGGGATCCAAGAGACCCAGTACTTC. The J gene is TRBJ2-5, the V gene TRBV5-1, with 12 bases fitting TRBD2. Germline values: CDR1 SGHRS, CDR2 YFSETQ. With V trimmed by 2 bases and J by 1 base, 3 bases remained unmatched. The CDR3 is 16 amino acids.

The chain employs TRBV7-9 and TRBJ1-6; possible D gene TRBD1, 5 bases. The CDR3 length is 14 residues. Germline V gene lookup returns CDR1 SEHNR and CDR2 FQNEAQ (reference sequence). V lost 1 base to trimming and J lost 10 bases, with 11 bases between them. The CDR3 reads CASSLGQTRSPLHF. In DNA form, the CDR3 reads TGTGCCAGCAGCTTAGGACAGACTCGGTCACCCCTCCACTTT.

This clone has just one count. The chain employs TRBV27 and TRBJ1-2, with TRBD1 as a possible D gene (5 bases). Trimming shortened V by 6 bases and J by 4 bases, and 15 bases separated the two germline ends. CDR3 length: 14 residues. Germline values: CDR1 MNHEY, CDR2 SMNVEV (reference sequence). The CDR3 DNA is TGTGCCAGCAGCCCCGGAGGGGCGGTCTATGGCTACACCTTC. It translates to CASSPGGAVYGYTF.

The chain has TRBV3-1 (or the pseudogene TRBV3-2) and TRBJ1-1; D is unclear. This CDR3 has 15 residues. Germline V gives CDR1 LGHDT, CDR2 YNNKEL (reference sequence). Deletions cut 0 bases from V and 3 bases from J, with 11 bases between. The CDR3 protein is CASSQDNGVDTEAFF. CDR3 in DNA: TGTGCCAGCAGCCAAGACAACGGGGTCGACACTGAAGCTTTCTTT.

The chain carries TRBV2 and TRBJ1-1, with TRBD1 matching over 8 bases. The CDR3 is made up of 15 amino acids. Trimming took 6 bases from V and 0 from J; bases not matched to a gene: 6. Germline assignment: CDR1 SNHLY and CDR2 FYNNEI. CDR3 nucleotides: TGTGCCAGCAGCCAGGGGGCGAGGATGAACACTGAAGCTTTCTTT. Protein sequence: CASSQGARMNTEAFF.

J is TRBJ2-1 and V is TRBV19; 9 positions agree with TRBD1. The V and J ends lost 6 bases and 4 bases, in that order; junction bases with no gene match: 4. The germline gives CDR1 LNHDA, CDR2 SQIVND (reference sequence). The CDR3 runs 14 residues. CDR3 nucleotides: TGTGCCAGTAGCGACGGGACAGGGTACAATGAGCAGTTCTTC. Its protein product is CASSDGTGYNEQFF.

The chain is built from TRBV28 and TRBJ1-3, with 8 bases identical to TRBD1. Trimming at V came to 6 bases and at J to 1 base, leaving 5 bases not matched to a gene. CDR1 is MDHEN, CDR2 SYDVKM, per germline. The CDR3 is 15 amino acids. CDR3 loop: CASRDRTGSGNTIYF. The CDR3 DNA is TGTGCCAGCAGAGACCGGACAGGGTCTGGAAACACCATATATTTT.

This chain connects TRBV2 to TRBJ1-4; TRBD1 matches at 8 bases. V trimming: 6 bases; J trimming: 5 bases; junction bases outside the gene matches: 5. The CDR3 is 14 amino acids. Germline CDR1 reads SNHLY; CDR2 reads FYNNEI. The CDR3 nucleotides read TGTGCCAGCAGGCGGGGACAGGCGAATGAAAAACTGTTTTTT. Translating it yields CASRRGQANEKLFF.

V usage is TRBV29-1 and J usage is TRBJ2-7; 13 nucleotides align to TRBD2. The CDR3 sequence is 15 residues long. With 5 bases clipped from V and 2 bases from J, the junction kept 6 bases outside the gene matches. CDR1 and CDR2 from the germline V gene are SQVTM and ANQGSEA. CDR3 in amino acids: CSVQGGLAGTYEQYF. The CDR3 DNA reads TGCAGCGTTCAAGGGGGACTAGCGGGGACCTACGAGCAGTACTTC.

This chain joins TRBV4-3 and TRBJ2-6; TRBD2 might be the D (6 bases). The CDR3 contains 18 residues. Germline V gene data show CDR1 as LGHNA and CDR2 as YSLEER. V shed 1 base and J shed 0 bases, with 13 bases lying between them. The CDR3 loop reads CASSQGTGVNSGANVLTF. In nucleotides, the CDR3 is TGCGCCAGCAGCCAAGGAACGGGGGTTAACTCTGGGGCCAACGTCCTGACTTTC.

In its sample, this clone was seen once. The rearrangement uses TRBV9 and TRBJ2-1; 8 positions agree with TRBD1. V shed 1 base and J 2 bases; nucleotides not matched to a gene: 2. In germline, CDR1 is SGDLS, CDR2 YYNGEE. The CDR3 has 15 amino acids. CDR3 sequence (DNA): TGTGCCAGCAGCGTAAGGGACAGGACCTACAATGAGCAGTTCTTC. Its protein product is CASSVRDRTYNEQFF.

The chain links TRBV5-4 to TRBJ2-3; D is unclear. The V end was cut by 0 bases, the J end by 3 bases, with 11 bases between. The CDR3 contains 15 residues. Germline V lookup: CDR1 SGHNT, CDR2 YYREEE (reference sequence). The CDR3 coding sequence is TGTGCCAGCAGCTTGGCGGCAGGAAGTACAGATACGCAGTATTTT. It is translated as CASSLAAGSTDTQYF.

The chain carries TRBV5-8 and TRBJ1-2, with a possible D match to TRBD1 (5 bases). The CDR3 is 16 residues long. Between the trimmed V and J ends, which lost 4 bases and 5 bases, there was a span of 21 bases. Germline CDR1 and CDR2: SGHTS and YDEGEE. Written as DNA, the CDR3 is TGTGCCAGCAGCCGGTTTGGGGACGGGGGAAATTATGGCTACACCTTC. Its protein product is CASSRFGDGGNYGYTF.

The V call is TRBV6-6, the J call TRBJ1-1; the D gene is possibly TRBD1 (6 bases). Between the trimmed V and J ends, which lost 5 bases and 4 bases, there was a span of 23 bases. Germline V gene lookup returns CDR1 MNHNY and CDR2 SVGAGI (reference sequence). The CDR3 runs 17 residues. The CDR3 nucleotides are TGTGCCAGCAGTCGCAATATCCAGGGGCCGGACCCCACTGAAGCTTTCTTT. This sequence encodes CASSRNIQGPDPTEAFF.

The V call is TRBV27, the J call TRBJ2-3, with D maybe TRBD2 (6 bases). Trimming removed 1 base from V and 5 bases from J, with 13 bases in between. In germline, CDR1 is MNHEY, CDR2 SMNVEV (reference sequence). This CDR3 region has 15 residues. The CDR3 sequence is CASSLFALARDTQYF. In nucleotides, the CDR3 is TGTGCCAGCAGTTTATTCGCCCTAGCGAGAGATACGCAGTATTTT.

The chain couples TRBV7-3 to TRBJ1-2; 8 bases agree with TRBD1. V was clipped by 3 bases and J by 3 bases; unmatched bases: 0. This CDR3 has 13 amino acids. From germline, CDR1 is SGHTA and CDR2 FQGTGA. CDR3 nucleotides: TGTGCCAGCAGCTTGGACAGGGACTATGGCTACACCTTC. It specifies CASSLDRDYGYTF.

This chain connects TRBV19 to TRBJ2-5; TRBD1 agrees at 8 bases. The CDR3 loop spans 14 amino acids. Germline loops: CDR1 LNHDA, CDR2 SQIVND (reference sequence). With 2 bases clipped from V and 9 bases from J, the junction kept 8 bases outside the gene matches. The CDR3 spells CASSILETGAAQYF. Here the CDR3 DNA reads TGTGCCAGTAGTATACTAGAGACAGGGGCCGCCCAGTACTTC.

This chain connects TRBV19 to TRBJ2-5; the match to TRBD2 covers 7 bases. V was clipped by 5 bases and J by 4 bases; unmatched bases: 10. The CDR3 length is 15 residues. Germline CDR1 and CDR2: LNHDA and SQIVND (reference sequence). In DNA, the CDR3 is TGTGCCAGTAGTCCGGGACTACAGGCGTTAGAGACCCAGTACTTC. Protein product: CASSPGLQALETQYF.

The CDR3 region is CASRKSGETEAFF. In nucleotides, the CDR3 is TGTGCCAGCAGGAAATCAGGGGAAACTGAAGCTTTCTTT. J is TRBJ1-1 and V is TRBV28; D perhaps matches TRBD1 (6 bases). The CDR3 consists of 13 residues. Germline V gene lookup returns CDR1 MDHEN and CDR2 SYDVKM. The V end was cut by 6 bases, the J end by 5 bases, with 13 bases between.

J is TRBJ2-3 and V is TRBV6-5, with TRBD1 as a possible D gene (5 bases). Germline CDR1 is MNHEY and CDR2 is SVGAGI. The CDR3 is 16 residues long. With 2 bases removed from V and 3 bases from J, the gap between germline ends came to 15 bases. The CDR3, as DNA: TGTGCCAGCAGTTACGACCAGGGTGTGGGGACAGATACGCAGTATTTT. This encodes CASSYDQGVGTDTQYF.

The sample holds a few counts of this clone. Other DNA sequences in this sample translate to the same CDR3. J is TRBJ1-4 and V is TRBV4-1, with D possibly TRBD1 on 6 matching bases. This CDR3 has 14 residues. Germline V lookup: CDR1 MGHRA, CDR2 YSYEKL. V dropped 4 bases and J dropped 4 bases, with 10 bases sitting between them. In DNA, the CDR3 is TGCGCCAGCAGCCCTGGACAGAATAATGAAAAACTGTTTTTT. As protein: CASSPGQNNEKLFF.

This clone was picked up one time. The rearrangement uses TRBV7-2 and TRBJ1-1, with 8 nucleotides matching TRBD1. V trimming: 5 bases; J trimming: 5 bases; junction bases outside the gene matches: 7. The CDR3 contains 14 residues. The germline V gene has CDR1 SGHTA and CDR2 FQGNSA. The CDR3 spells CASSLQGGGTEAFF. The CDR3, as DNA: TGTGCCAGCAGCCTACAGGGGGGAGGTACTGAAGCTTTCTTT.

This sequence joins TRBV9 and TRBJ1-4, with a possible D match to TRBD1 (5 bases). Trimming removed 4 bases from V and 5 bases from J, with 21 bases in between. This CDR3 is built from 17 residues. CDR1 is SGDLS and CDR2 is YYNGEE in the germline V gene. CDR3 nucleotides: TGTGCCAGCAGCCCCAAATACGGGGGGACTTTCAATGAAAAACTGTTTTTT. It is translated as CASSPKYGGTFNEKLFF.

The CDR3 sequence: CASSNPGLADEQYF. In DNA form, the CDR3 reads TGTGCCAGCAGTAATCCGGGACTAGCGGATGAGCAGTACTTC. This sequence joins TRBV6-2 or TRBV6-3 and TRBJ2-7; 11 bases agree with TRBD2. Trimming removed 5 bases from V and 7 bases from J; junction bases left unmatched: 7. Germline V gives CDR1 MNHEY, CDR2 SVGEGT. CDR3 length: 14 amino acids.